This T cell receptor beta chain emerged from a study of CD8+ T cells in alopecia areata. The sequencing template was cDNA reverse transcribed from extracted RNA. Sequencing was performed with immunoSEQ multiplex PCR; in TCRdb, only in-frame clones are kept and a portion is missing. The sample has around 140,000 clones, approximately 50% seen once; the top ten hold 0.99%. Trimming shortened V by 4 bases and J by 6 bases, and 6 bases separated the two germline ends. This CDR3 comprises 11 residues. From germline, CDR1 is MNHEY and CDR2 SVGAGI. The chain uses TRBV6-5 and TRBJ1-2; D remains unclear. This clonotype originated in a human donor with alopecia areata. Sequenced here: CD4+ T cells sorted from blood, sampled at week 0. The CDR3, as DNA: TGTGCCAGCAGTTCTGGGGATGGCTACACCTTC. Amino acid sequence: CASSSGDGYTF.